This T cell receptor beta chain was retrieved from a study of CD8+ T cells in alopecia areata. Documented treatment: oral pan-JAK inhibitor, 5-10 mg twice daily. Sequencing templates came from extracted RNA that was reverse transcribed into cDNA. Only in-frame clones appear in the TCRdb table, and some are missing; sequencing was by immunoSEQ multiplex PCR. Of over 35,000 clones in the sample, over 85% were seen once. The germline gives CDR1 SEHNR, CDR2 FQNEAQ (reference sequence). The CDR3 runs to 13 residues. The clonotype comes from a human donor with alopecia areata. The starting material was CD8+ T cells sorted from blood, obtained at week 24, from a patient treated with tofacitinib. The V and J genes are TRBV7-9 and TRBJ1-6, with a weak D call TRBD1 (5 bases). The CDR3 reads CAIRGEADSPLHF. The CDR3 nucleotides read TGTGCAATACGAGGGGAAGCAGATTCACCCCTCCACTTT.